A selection of T cell receptor beta chains follows, all from one sample in a study of T cell responses to AZD1222 COVID-19 vaccine. The assay was immunoSEQ multiplex PCR, and TCRdb's table has in-frame clones only and misses some. The sample consists of 140,000 or so clones, approximately 91% of them appearing once. The material sequenced was peripheral blood, taken 28 days after the second AZD1222 dose. These receptors originate from an adult who received the AZD1222 COVID-19 vaccine. The CDR3 runs from the conserved cysteine through the conserved F or W. A D gene is named only where the DNA matches it firmly. Size is omitted from some rows. Given values are once, few, many or a class for expanded clones.

clone size,D gene,V gene,J gene,CDR3 protein,CDR3 DNA
NA,NA,TRBV5-4,TRBJ1-4,CASSFTGSTNEKLFF,TGTGCCAGCAGCTTTACAGGGTCCACTAATGAAAAACTGTTTTTT
NA,NA,TRBV30,TRBJ2-2,CAWSEDANTGELFF,TGTGCCTGGAGTGAGGACGCGAACACCGGGGAGCTGTTTTTT
few,NA,TRBV19,TRBJ2-5,CASSAGTLEETQYF,TGTGCCAGTAGTGCAGGGACATTAGAAGAGACCCAGTACTTC
NA,NA,TRBV5-6,TRBJ2-3,CASSLDADTQYF,TGTGCCAGCAGCTTGGATGCCGATACGCAGTATTTT
NA,NA,TRBV9,TRBJ1-1,CASSVRGQTEAFF,TGTGCCAGCAGCGTCCGGGGGCAGACTGAAGCTTTCTTT
NA,TRBD2,TRBV7-2,TRBJ2-1,CASSFPLAGRAVNEQFF,TGTGCCAGCAGCTTCCCCTTAGCGGGAAGGGCAGTCAATGAGCAGTTCTTC
NA,NA,TRBV2,TRBJ1-5,CASRGRPSNQPQHF,TGTGCCAGCAGAGGGAGGCCTAGCAATCAGCCCCAGCATTTT
NA,NA,TRBV7-8,TRBJ2-1,CASSLVETSYNEQFF,TGTGCCAGCAGCTTAGTAGAAACTTCCTACAATGAGCAGTTCTTC
NA,TRBD1,TRBV29-1,TRBJ1-5,CSVGDRDQPQHF,TGCAGCGTTGGGGACAGGGATCAGCCCCAGCATTTT
NA,NA,TRBV7-9,TRBJ2-2,CASSLTGELFF,TGTGCCAGCAGCCTCACCGGGGAGCTGTTTTTT
NA,NA,TRBV4-1,TRBJ2-1,CASSQVGGPTYNEQFF,TGCGCCAGCAGCCAAGTAGGAGGGCCCACCTACAATGAGCAGTTCTTC
NA,NA,TRBV3-1/TRBV3-2,TRBJ1-1,CASSQEANTEAFF,TGTGCCAGCAGCCAAGAAGCGAACACTGAAGCTTTCTTT
NA,TRBD2,TRBV5-4,TRBJ2-7,CASSSALGAGAYEQYF,TGTGCCAGCAGCTCCGCCTTGGGAGCGGGGGCCTACGAGCAGTACTTC
once,NA,TRBV6-4,TRBJ2-3,CASSAGLGFGTQYF,TGTGCCAGCAGCGCCGGCTTGGGTTTTGGTACGCAGTATTTT
few,TRBD2,TRBV5-1,TRBJ2-5,CASGLAGYYQETQYF,TGCGCCAGCGGTCTAGCGGGGTACTACCAAGAGACCCAGTACTTC
NA,NA,TRBV30,TRBJ2-7,CAWKGAFYEQYF,TGTGCCTGGAAAGGAGCCTTCTACGAGCAGTACTTC
few,TRBD1,TRBV11-2,TRBJ1-1,CASSSGDRGWVNTEAFF,TGTGCCAGCAGCTCCGGGGACAGGGGATGGGTGAACACTGAAGCTTTCTTT
NA,NA,TRBV11-1,TRBJ2-1,CASSLTPSTANEQFF,TGTGCCAGCAGCCTCACCCCTTCGACGGCCAATGAGCAGTTCTTC
few,TRBD1,TRBV25-1,TRBJ2-7,CASSLRTGGEQYF,TGTGCCAGCAGTCTTCGGACAGGGGGCGAGCAGTACTTC
NA,NA,TRBV11-2,TRBJ1-1,CASSQGPGLTEAFF,TGTGCCAGCAGCCAAGGCCCCGGGTTAACTGAAGCTTTCTTT
NA,TRBD1,TRBV4-2,TRBJ1-2,CASSQQGAGGYTF,TGTGCCAGCAGCCAACAGGGGGCTGGTGGCTACACCTTC
NA,NA,TRBV7-9,TRBJ1-2,CASSLAGNIGYTF,TGTGCCAGCAGCTTAGCGGGGAATATTGGCTACACCTTC
NA,NA,TRBV19,TRBJ2-1,CASSMGLDGYNEQFF,TGTGCCAGTAGTATGGGCCTTGACGGATACAATGAGCAGTTCTTC
NA,NA,TRBV13,TRBJ1-1,CASSRLDRPTMNTEAFF,TGTGCCAGCAGCCGCCTGGACAGACCCACCATGAACACTGAAGCTTTCTTT
NA,TRBD2,TRBV5-1,TRBJ2-2,CASSQGLAGAVELFF,TGCGCCAGCAGCCAAGGACTAGCGGGGGCCGTGGAGCTGTTTTTT
once,TRBD1,TRBV3-1/TRBV3-2,TRBJ1-2,CASSQAGQDYGYTF,TGTGCCAGCAGCCAAGCGGGACAGGACTATGGCTACACCTTC
NA,NA,TRBV21-1,TRBJ1-1,CASSNPIAIAGQENTEAFF,TGTGCCAGCAGCAATCCTATAGCAATCGCCGGGCAGGAGAACACTGAAGCTTTCTTT
once,NA,TRBV9,TRBJ1-4,CASSATGLSSEKLFF,TGTGCCAGCAGCGCAACAGGTCTCAGTAGTGAAAAACTGTTTTTT
NA,NA,TRBV6-5,TRBJ1-2,CASRLLSGGYTF,TGTGCCAGCAGACTACTCTCGGGGGGCTACACCTTC
NA,NA,TRBV6-7,TRBJ1-1,CASSDRCEAFF,TGTGCCAGCAGCGACAGATGTGAAGCTTTCTTT
NA,NA,TRBV14,TRBJ1-3,CASSPPGRGNTIYF,TGTGCCAGCAGCCCACCGGGGCGAGGAAACACCATATATTTT
NA,NA,TRBV19,TRBJ1-5,CASSPIESPNQPQHF,TGTGCCAGTAGTCCCATCGAGAGCCCAAATCAGCCCCAGCATTTT
once,NA,TRBV2,TRBJ2-5,CASWWGQETQYF,TGTGCCTCCTGGTGGGGGCAAGAGACCCAGTACTTC
once,NA,TRBV6-5,TRBJ1-1,CASSYFRLNTEAFF,TGTGCCAGCAGTTACTTCAGGTTGAACACTGAAGCTTTCTTT
NA,NA,TRBV5-6,TRBJ1-5,CASSLDLHSNQPQHF,TGTGCCAGCAGCTTGGATCTGCATAGCAATCAGCCCCAGCATTTT
NA,TRBD1,TRBV7-9,TRBJ1-6,CASSFEPGTGYNSPLHF,TGTGCCAGCAGCTTTGAACCCGGGACAGGGTATAATTCACCCCTCCACTTT
NA,TRBD1,TRBV27,TRBJ2-1,CASSHDRGNEQFF,TGTGCCAGCAGTCACGACAGGGGTAATGAGCAGTTCTTC
NA,NA,TRBV2,TRBJ1-1,CASSSQGQMNTEAFF,TGTGCCAGCAGTTCCCAAGGACAAATGAACACTGAAGCTTTCTTT
NA,NA,TRBV15,TRBJ2-1,CATSREDPRDEQFF,TGTGCCACCAGCAGAGAGGACCCGAGGGATGAGCAGTTCTTC
NA,TRBD2,TRBV5-1,TRBJ2-1,CASSLTLAGANEQFF,TGCGCCAGCAGCTTGACACTAGCGGGAGCCAATGAGCAGTTCTTC
NA,NA,TRBV5-1,TRBJ2-7,CASGEGTVGSYEQYF,TGCGCCAGCGGGGAGGGGACAGTCGGGTCCTACGAGCAGTACTTC
NA,NA,TRBV4-2,TRBJ1-1,CASSQVDRELHTEAFF,TGTGCCAGCAGCCAAGTGGATCGGGAGCTGCACACTGAAGCTTTCTTT
NA,NA,TRBV7-8,TRBJ1-5,CASSSGWGGQPQHF,TGTGCCAGCAGCTCGGGTTGGGGAGGTCAGCCCCAGCATTTT
NA,NA,TRBV5-1,TRBJ2-1,CASSLALGASRLGNEQFF,TGCGCCAGCAGCTTGGCTTTGGGGGCCTCGCGGTTGGGGAATGAGCAGTTCTTC
NA,NA,TRBV27,TRBJ1-2,CASRRTDSGYTF,TGTGCCAGCAGAAGAACGGACAGTGGCTACACCTTC